These 19 T cell receptor beta chains were all obtained from the same sample, sequenced in a study of shared clonotypes between healthy human individuals. Sequenced by immunoSEQ multiplex PCR; TCRdb stores in-frame clones only, minus some. The sample carries about 450,000 clones, 70% to 80% recorded once. The material sequenced was PBMCs. All receptors come from a woman aged 40 to 50 in good health. Some clones in this sample may be carry-over from other donors' samples.

The rearrangement links TRBV19 to TRBJ2-3; D uncertain. Germline V gene sequence: CDR1 LNHDA, CDR2 SQIVND (reference sequence). CDR3 length: 13 residues. Between the trimmed V and J ends, which lost 3 bases and 8 bases, there was a span of 12 bases. The CDR3, as DNA: TGTGCCAGTAGTATTCGTGAGGATGGTACGCAGTATTTT. Translation: CASSIREDGTQYF.

This chain's CDR3 is CASSLVSEGGQPQHF. The CDR3 bases are TGTGCCAGCAGCTTAGTAAGCGAGGGCGGTCAGCCCCAGCATTTT. The chain is built from TRBV7-2 and TRBJ1-5; no clear D gene. The V gene's germline CDR1 is SGHTA and CDR2 FQGNSA. The V gene lost 1 base and the J gene lost 6 bases, with 13 bases spanning the gap. The CDR3 extends over 15 amino acids.

The genes are TRBV7-8 and TRBJ2-2; TRBD1 or TRBD2 may be the D gene (5 bases each). V was cut by 3 bases and J by 6 bases, with 14 bases left in between. The germline V gene encodes CDR1 SGHVS and CDR2 FQNEAQ. The CDR3 loop spans 15 amino acids. Here the CDR3 DNA reads TGTGCCAGCAGCTTGCAAGGGGCCGGGGCCGGGGAGCTGTTTTTT. Its protein product is CASSLQGAGAGELFF.

CDR3 coding DNA: TGTGCCAGCAGCTTAGAGCGGGCCCTGGTCGAGCAGTACTTC. Translated: CASSLERALVEQYF. The chain recombines TRBV7-8 with TRBJ2-7; perhaps TRBD2 as D (6 bases). Trimming left V 1 base short and J 6 bases short, with 13 bases between. The CDR3 sequence is 14 residues long. In germline, CDR1 is SGHVS, CDR2 FQNEAQ.

J is TRBJ2-3 and V is TRBV7-9; 16 bases are shared with TRBD2. CDR3 length: 17 amino acids. V trimming: 7 bases; J trimming: 8 bases; junction bases outside the gene matches: 12. Germline V gives CDR1 SEHNR, CDR2 FQNEAQ (reference sequence). CDR3 in amino acids: CASTTPGLAGGKGTQYF. CDR3 DNA sequence: TGTGCCAGCACTACGCCGGGACTAGCGGGAGGGAAGGGTACGCAGTATTTT.

The V gene is TRBV27, the J gene TRBJ2-7; 7 bases line up with TRBD2. CDR3 length: 13 residues. V shed 9 bases, J shed 3 bases, and the junction held 8 bases outside the gene matches. Germline loops: CDR1 MNHEY, CDR2 SMNVEV (reference sequence). CDR3 sequence reads: CARTTGTNYEQYF. The CDR3 region has the DNA TGTGCCAGGACAACCGGGACTAACTACGAGCAGTACTTC.

The chain uses TRBV7-9 and TRBJ2-1; TRBD2 agrees at 10 bases. The germline CDR1 and CDR2 sequences are SEHNR and FQNEAQ (reference sequence). The CDR3 extends over 16 amino acids. V shed 2 bases and J 7 bases; nucleotides not matched to a gene: 8. Written as DNA, the CDR3 is TGTGCCAGCAGCTTAATAGCGGGAGGAATAAAGAATGAGCAGTTCTTC. This gives the protein CASSLIAGGIKNEQFF.

The V call is TRBV5-1, the J call TRBJ2-5, with 8 bases identical to TRBD2. The end of the DNA aligns better with TRBJ2-7, so the J call may be wrong. Germline lookup yields CDR1 SGHRS and CDR2 YFSETQ. There are 15 residues in the CDR3. The CDR3 region has the DNA TGCGCCAGCAGCTTGGGGGGGACTAGTATCCACGAGCAGTACTTC. The encoded protein is CASSLGGTSIHEQYF.

The chain combines TRBV28 with TRBJ1-2, with TRBD1 matching 9 bases. V shed 1 base and J 6 bases; nucleotides not matched to a gene: 12. Looked up from germline, CDR1 is MDHEN and CDR2 is SYDVKM. The CDR3 contains 17 residues. In nucleotides, the CDR3 is TGTGCCAGCAGTTTATCGTCCGGGACAGGGTTGCTGGATGGCTACACCTTC. This encodes CASSLSSGTGLLDGYTF.

This chain links TRBV5-4 with TRBJ2-3; 8 nucleotides match TRBD1. Germline V gives CDR1 SGHNT, CDR2 YYREEE (reference sequence). The CDR3 has 14 amino acids. V shed 4 bases, J shed 6 bases, and the junction held 7 bases outside the gene matches. The chain's CDR3 is CASSLAGGVDTQYF. As DNA, the CDR3 is TGTGCCAGCAGCCTGGCAGGGGGCGTGGATACGCAGTATTTT. Filled out from reference TRBV5-4 and TRBJ2-3, the complete variable domain reads ETGVTQSPTHLIKTRGQQVTLRCSSQSGHNTVSWYQQALGQGPQFIFQYYREEENGRGNFPPRFSGLQFPNYSSELNVNALELDDSALYLCASSLAGGVDTQYFGPGTRLTVL.

A single count supports this clone. The chain uses TRBV5-1 and TRBJ1-1; D remains ambiguous. CDR1 and CDR2 (germline): SGHRS, YFSETQ. The CDR3 runs 13 residues. Between the trimmed V and J ends, which lost 0 bases and 5 bases, there was a span of 8 bases. CDR3 sequence (DNA): TGCGCCAGCAGCTTGGTGGGGAGAACTGAAGCTTTCTTT. Encoded protein: CASSLVGRTEAFF.

The chain links TRBV9 to TRBJ2-2, with no clear D. From germline, CDR1 is SGDLS and CDR2 YYNGEE. Trimming pared 0 bases from V and 0 bases from J, leaving 6 bases between. The CDR3 runs to 15 residues. CDR3 protein: CASSVAPANTGELFF. The CDR3 DNA is TGTGCCAGCAGCGTAGCTCCAGCGAACACCGGGGAGCTGTTTTTT. The variable domain in full, completed from reference TRBV9 and TRBJ2-2, reads DSGVTQTPKHLITATGQRVTLRCSPRSGDLSVYWYQQSLDQGLQFLIQYYNGEERAKGNILERFSAQQFPDLHSELNLSSLELGDSALYFCASSVAPANTGELFFGEGSRLTVL.

This clone showed up many times. This sequence joins TRBV11-2 and TRBJ2-3; D may match TRBD1 or TRBD2 (6 bases each). Trimming took off 4 bases at V and 6 bases at J, with 23 bases between the two ends. The CDR3 loop spans 17 amino acids. Germline-derived CDR1 and CDR2 are SGHAT and FQNNGV. CDR3 DNA sequence: TGTGCCAGCAGCTCCCCTCAACTGGGGGCGGGAAGGGATACGCAGTATTTT. Translated, it gives CASSSPQLGAGRDTQYF. Drawing the rest from reference TRBV11-2 and TRBJ2-3, the complete variable domain is EAGVAQSPRYKIIEKRQSVAFWCNPISGHATLYWYQQILGQGPKLLIQFQNNGVVDDSQLPKDRFSAERLKGVDSTLKIQPAKLEDSAVYLCASSSPQLGAGRDTQYFGPGTRLTVL.

This chain joins TRBV18 and TRBJ1-2; 7 bases line up with TRBD1. There are 14 residues in the CDR3. Per germline, CDR1 KGHSH and CDR2 LQKENI. Trimming at V came to 2 bases and at J to 5 bases, leaving 5 bases not matched to a gene. The CDR3 region has the DNA TGTGCCAGCTCACCAAGGACAGGATCTTATGGCTACACCTTC. Residues: CASSPRTGSYGYTF.

This clone turned up a few times. The rearrangement joins TRBV6-5 to TRBJ2-1; TRBD2 aligns across 12 bases. J was trimmed by 15 bases and V by 4 bases; bases with no gene match: 7. The length of the CDR3 is 13 residues. CDR1 and CDR2 from the germline V gene are MNHEY and SVGAGI. CDR3 coding DNA: TGTGCCAGCAGTTTCGCGACTAGCGGGAGTCGGTTCTTC. Residues: CASSFATSGSRFF.

The chain employs TRBV18 and TRBJ2-1; 11 bases line up with TRBD2. This CDR3 is 17 amino acids long. J lost 9 bases, V lost 4 bases, and 14 bases had no gene match. Germline CDR1 is KGHSH and CDR2 is LQKENI. This chain's CDR3 is CASSLFTPGLADREQFF. DNA for the CDR3: TGTGCCAGCTCACTCTTTACTCCGGGACTAGCGGATCGTGAGCAGTTCTTC.

The count of this clone is one. J is TRBJ2-1 and V is TRBV2, with D possibly TRBD1 on 7 matching bases. The CDR3 covers 15 residues. CDR1 SNHLY and CDR2 FYNNEI come from the germline V gene. The ends were cut back, 6 bases at V and 3 bases at J, with 15 bases in the middle. The DNA for the CDR3 is TGTGCCAGCAGCGGGGGACAGCTGAACTACAATGAGCAGTTCTTC. Translation gives CASSGGQLNYNEQFF.

The count of this clone is one. The chain has TRBV7-2 and TRBJ2-7; 7 bases agree with TRBD2. The CDR3 is made up of 15 amino acids. Germline CDR1 reads SGHTA; CDR2 reads FQGNSA. With V trimmed by 2 bases and J by 7 bases, 11 bases remained unmatched. This CDR3 reads CASSLFGRRGREQYF. In DNA, the CDR3 is TGTGCCAGCAGCTTATTCGGGAGGAGGGGCAGAGAGCAGTACTTC.

The chain joins TRBV27 to TRBJ2-7, with D maybe TRBD2 (5 bases). The V and J ends lost 8 bases and 1 base respectively, with 15 bases between them. Germline lookup yields CDR1 MNHEY and CDR2 SMNVEV (reference sequence). This CDR3 comprises 14 residues. For the CDR3, the DNA is TGTGCCAGCCAGGACTCGCGAACTTCCTACGAGCAGTACTTC. Encoded protein: CASQDSRTSYEQYF.